There are many counts of the clone carrying this T cell receptor beta chain. Its antigen remains unidentified. The data are from a study of CD8+CD57+ T cells in acquired aplastic anemia. Study-wide results and caveats: Researchers report that fewer than 30 CD8+ CDR3 sequences appeared in both patients and controls.

The CDR3 covers 13 residues. Germline V CDR1 and CDR2: SQVTM, ANQGSEA. The V end lost 6 bases, the J end lost 11 bases, and 20 bases lay between the germline ends. The template for TCR beta VDJ and CDR3 sequence profiling was genomic DNA. Using its own MiXCR run on the reads, TCRdb lists one record per CDR3 protein. The data show about 220,000 distinct CDR3 sequences, 34% seen once. The sequence was collected from a human donor in good health, serving as a control. The rearrangement joins TRBV29-1 to TRBJ1-5; no firm D call. The sample taken for sequencing was sorted CD4+, CD8+, or CD8+CD57+ T cells (not recorded which) from PBMCs. In DNA form, the CDR3 reads TGCAGCGTAGCCTTCGGGCCCGCCGGGACCCAGCATTTT. As protein: CSVAFGPAGTQHF.